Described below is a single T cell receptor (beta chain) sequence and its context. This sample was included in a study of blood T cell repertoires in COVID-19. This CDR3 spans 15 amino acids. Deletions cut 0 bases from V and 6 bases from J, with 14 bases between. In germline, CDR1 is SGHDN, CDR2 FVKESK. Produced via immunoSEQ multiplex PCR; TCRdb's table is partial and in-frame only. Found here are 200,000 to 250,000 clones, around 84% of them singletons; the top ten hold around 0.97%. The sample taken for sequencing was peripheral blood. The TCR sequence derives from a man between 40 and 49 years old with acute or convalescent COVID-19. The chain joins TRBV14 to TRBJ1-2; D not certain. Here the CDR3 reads CASSQDVVDRNGYTF. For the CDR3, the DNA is TGTGCCAGCAGCCAAGATGTCGTAGATCGTAATGGCTACACCTTC.